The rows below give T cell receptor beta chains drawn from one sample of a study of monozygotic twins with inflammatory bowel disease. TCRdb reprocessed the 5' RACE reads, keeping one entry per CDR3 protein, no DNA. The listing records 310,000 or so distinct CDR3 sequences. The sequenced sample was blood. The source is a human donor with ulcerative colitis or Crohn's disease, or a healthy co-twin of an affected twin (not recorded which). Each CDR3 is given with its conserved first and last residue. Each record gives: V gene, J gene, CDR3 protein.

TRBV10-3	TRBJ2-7	CAISAGLYSYEQYF
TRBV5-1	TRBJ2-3	CASSLDWAGTDTQYF
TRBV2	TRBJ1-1	CASREREGAEAFF
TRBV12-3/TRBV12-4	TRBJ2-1	CASSSRDSRYNEQFF
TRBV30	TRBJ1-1	CARTGGVETEAFF
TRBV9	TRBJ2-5	CASSVGTGIGRLAGNQETQYF
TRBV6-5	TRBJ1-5	CASSYLGSNQPQHF
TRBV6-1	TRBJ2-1	CASRGQGMANEQFF
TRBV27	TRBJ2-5	CASSLTETMETQYF
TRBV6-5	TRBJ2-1	CASSYGALVNEQFF
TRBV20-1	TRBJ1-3	CSAMAGASGNTIYF
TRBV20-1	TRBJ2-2	CSARDFWGSGGSGTGELFF
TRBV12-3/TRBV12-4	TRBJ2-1	CASSWDRGINEQFF
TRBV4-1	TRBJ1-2	CASSQDQGTGYTF
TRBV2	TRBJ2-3	CASTGTGKTDTQYF
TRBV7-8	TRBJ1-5	CASSLAPRGQPQHF
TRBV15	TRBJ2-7	CATSRDRGTSLEQYF
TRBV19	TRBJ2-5	CASSIYQGPGETQYF
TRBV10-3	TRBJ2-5	CAISGQGTGETQYF
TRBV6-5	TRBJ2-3	CASSRDRADTQYF
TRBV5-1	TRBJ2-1	CASSLAVDGTKNEQFF
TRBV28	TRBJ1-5	CAISPLRGTNQPQHF
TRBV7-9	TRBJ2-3	CASSLGLAERGTDTQYF
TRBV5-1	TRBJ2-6	CASSLGVGTGANVLTF
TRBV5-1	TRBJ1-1	CASSSTLGNTEAFF
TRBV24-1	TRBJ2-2	CATSDSRKGDTGELFF
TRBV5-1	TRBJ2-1	CASSLVPGLAGHNEQFF
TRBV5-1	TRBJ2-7	CASSLAPSRGPNSYEQYF
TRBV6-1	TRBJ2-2	CASSRQDVTGELFF
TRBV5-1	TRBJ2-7	CASSFRRGPNEQYF
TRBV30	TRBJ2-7	CAWSPAVTYEQYF
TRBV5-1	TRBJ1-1	CASSLGQGLTMNTEAFF
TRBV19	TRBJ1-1	CASSINRDTEAFF
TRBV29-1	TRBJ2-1	CSVVGQGAYNEQFF
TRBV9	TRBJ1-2	CASSQGQGAVLYGYTF
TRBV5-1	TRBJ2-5	CASRRREPQETQYF